Shown below are 19 T cell receptor beta chains from a single sample sequenced in a study of T cells in localized non-small cell lung cancer. Using immunoSEQ multiplex PCR, the repertoire was profiled, and TCRdb retains in-frame clones only, with some absent. The table shows 100,000 to 150,000 clones, with approximately 88% occurring only once. The sequencing here drew on peripheral blood, taken before any cancer treatment. These receptors came from a female donor at least 60 years old with stage I lung adenocarcinoma.

The chain has TRBV7-8 and TRBJ2-7; 9 bases match TRBD2. This CDR3 is built from 16 residues. Germline CDR1 reads SGHVS; CDR2 reads FQNEAQ. With 5 bases clipped from V and 2 bases from J, the junction kept 10 bases outside the gene matches. The CDR3 bases are TGTGCCAGCAGCGCTAGGGGTAGCGGGAGTACCTACGAGCAGTACTTC. Its protein product is CASSARGSGSTYEQYF.

V gene TRBV5-4 combines with J gene TRBJ1-1; D is ambiguous. Germline lookup yields CDR1 SGHNT and CDR2 YYREEE (reference sequence). The CDR3 is 11 residues long. V shed 6 bases and J shed 1 base, with 4 bases lying between them. The CDR3 sequence: CASTQNTEAFF. In DNA form, the CDR3 reads TGTGCCAGCACCCAGAACACTGAAGCTTTCTTT.

V and J are TRBV29-1 and TRBJ2-7; tentatively, D is TRBD2 (6 bases). Germline assignment: CDR1 SQVTM and CDR2 ANQGSEA. V gave up 7 bases and J gave up 4 bases, with 17 bases separating them. This CDR3 contains 13 residues. As DNA, the CDR3 is TGCAGCGCCGGTGGGGGGTCCCGGTACGAGCAGTACTTC. Its protein product is CSAGGGSRYEQYF.

The CDR3 loop reads CASSQTRGTDTQYF. CDR3 DNA sequence: TGCGCCAGCAGCCAAACCCGGGGCACAGATACGCAGTATTTT. V and J are TRBV4-1 and TRBJ2-3; D ambiguous. There are 14 residues in the CDR3. The V end was cut by 2 bases, the J end by 1 base, with 7 bases between. From germline, CDR1 is MGHRA and CDR2 YSYEKL.

This chain joins TRBV28 and TRBJ2-7, with TRBD2 matching 7 bases. CDR1 and CDR2 from the germline V gene are MDHEN and SYDVKM. The ends lost 2 bases at V and 4 bases at J; junction bases unmatched: 11. The CDR3 spans 16 residues. CDR3: CASSLGSRGISYEQYF. In DNA form, the CDR3 reads TGTGCCAGCAGTTTAGGTTCGCGGGGGATTTCATACGAGCAGTACTTC.

The rearrangement uses TRBV10-1 and TRBJ2-5; perhaps TRBD2 as D (6 bases). Per germline, CDR1 WNHNN and CDR2 SYGVQD (reference sequence). The ends were cut back, 3 bases at V and 1 base at J, with 6 bases in the middle. This CDR3 has 13 amino acids. CDR3 residues: CASSDGGQETQYF. CDR3 in DNA: TGCGCCAGCAGTGACGGGGGCCAAGAGACCCAGTACTTC.

This clone was picked up one time. This sequence joins TRBV15 and TRBJ2-1, with unresolved D. V was clipped by 3 bases and J by 8 bases, with 17 bases between them. Germline CDR1 LNHNV, CDR2 YYDKDF (reference sequence). The CDR3 is 15 amino acids. The DNA of the CDR3 is TGTGCCACCAGCAGTACTACCGGGCCAGAAGATGAGCAGTTCTTC. It translates to CATSSTTGPEDEQFF.

This rearrangement joins TRBV19 to TRBJ2-1; 7 bases fit TRBD2. The germline V gene has CDR1 LNHDA and CDR2 SQIVND (reference sequence). The V segment lost 3 bases and the J segment 2 bases; nucleotides outside the gene matches: 7. This CDR3 has 16 residues. CDR3 residues: CASSISGSPPYNEQFF. The CDR3 nucleotides are TGTGCCAGTAGTATTAGCGGGTCACCCCCCTACAATGAGCAGTTCTTC.

This clone was counted many times. This chain links TRBV5-1 with TRBJ1-5; D perhaps matches TRBD1 (6 bases). In germline, CDR1 is SGHRS, CDR2 YFSETQ. The CDR3 totals 15 residues. The V gene lost 2 bases and the J gene lost 1 base, with 10 bases spanning the gap. In DNA form, the CDR3 reads TGCGCCAGCAGCTTACAGGGAGGCAGCAATCAGCCCCAGCATTTT. It yields the protein CASSLQGGSNQPQHF.

This clone was observed once. The rearrangement links TRBV7-9 to TRBJ2-7; 12 bases line up with TRBD2. CDR3 length: 16 amino acids. The trim removed 0 bases at V and 7 bases at J, leaving 7 bases unmatched. In germline, CDR1 is SEHNR, CDR2 FQNEAQ (reference sequence). The CDR3 region has the DNA TGTGCCAGCAGCTTAGCGACTAGACTAGCGGGAGTAGAGCAGTACTTC. It codes for CASSLATRLAGVEQYF.

V gene TRBV6-5 combines with J gene TRBJ2-3; 7 nucleotides align to TRBD1. CDR1 is MNHEY and CDR2 is SVGAGI in the germline V gene. Trimming cost V 6 bases and J 1 base; bases outside gene matches: 7. The CDR3 is 15 residues long. Written as DNA, the CDR3 is TGTGCCAGCAGGCAGGGGGTATTGGGCACAGATACGCAGTATTTT. It encodes CASRQGVLGTDTQYF.

This clone was counted a single time. This may be a read error, as it is one base from a much larger clone. This chain uses TRBV7-6 with TRBJ2-1; the D gene is possibly TRBD1 (6 bases). Germline V gives CDR1 SGHVS, CDR2 FNYEAQ. The CDR3 consists of 13 residues. Between the trimmed V and J ends, which lost 7 bases and 11 bases, there was a span of 18 bases. The CDR3 is CASNAPGHLKQFF. The CDR3 nucleotides read TGTGCCAGCAACGCACCGGGACACCTGAAGCAGTTCTTC.

Concerning this clone itself: One end of the junction varies from germline; a read error may be responsible. The chain employs TRBV5-3 and TRBJ2-7, with a weak D call TRBD2 (6 bases). TRBV5-3 is reported as an ORF; its role is uncertain. The CDR3 totals 13 residues. CDR3 loop: CARRQAPRGGLHF. In DNA, the CDR3 is TGTGCCAGAAGACAAGCTCCTAGGGGAGGTTTGCACTTC.

V is TRBV28 and J is TRBJ2-1; D is tentatively TRBD1 or TRBD2 (5 bases each). Germline lookup yields CDR1 MDHEN and CDR2 SYDVKM. With 3 bases removed from V and 7 bases from J, the gap between germline ends came to 16 bases. There are 15 residues in the CDR3. The CDR3 sequence is CASSFFGTLKNEQFF. The DNA for the CDR3 is TGTGCCAGCAGTTTTTTTGGGACCCTCAAGAATGAGCAGTTCTTC.

The gene calls are TRBV7-2 and TRBJ2-1; D is possibly TRBD2 (6 bases). V was cut by 4 bases and J by 0 bases, with 16 bases left in between. The germline V gene encodes CDR1 SGHTA and CDR2 FQGNSA. The CDR3 has 17 amino acids. This chain's CDR3 is CASSSPTAGPSYNEQFF. The CDR3, as DNA: TGTGCCAGCAGCTCGCCCACAGCGGGCCCCTCCTACAATGAGCAGTTCTTC.

V is TRBV27 and J is TRBJ2-1; 10 bases are a match to TRBD2. This CDR3 is built from 17 residues. Germline V lookup: CDR1 MNHEY, CDR2 SMNVEV (reference sequence). Trimming cost V 3 bases and J 0 bases; bases outside gene matches: 5. The CDR3 here is CASSFVASGSSYNEQFF. In DNA, the CDR3 is TGTGCCAGCAGTTTTGTGGCTAGCGGGAGCTCCTACAATGAGCAGTTCTTC.

The sample holds one count of this clone. The chain carries TRBV30 and TRBJ2-7; D may match TRBD1 or TRBD2 (5 bases each). The CDR3 covers 14 residues. The germline V gene has CDR1 GTSNPN and CDR2 SVGIG (reference sequence). V dropped 3 bases and J dropped 5 bases, with 17 bases sitting between them. CDR3 amino acids: CAWSRVGGRNEQYF. In nucleotides, the CDR3 is TGTGCCTGGAGCAGGGTTGGAGGACGTAACGAGCAGTACTTC.

The chain combines TRBV6-6 with TRBJ2-1; 7 nucleotides match TRBD2. Germline trimming cut 7 bases from V and 0 bases from J; bases unmatched to any gene: 0. CDR3 length equals 13 residues. Germline values: CDR1 MNHNY, CDR2 SVGAGI (reference sequence). The CDR3 protein is CASTSGSYNEQFF. The CDR3 nucleotides read TGTGCCAGCACTAGCGGCTCCTACAATGAGCAGTTCTTC.

The rearrangement joins TRBV2 to TRBJ1-1; D not certain. CDR3 length equals 13 residues. Germline V gives CDR1 SNHLY, CDR2 FYNNEI. Trimming shortened V by 3 bases and J by 6 bases, and 11 bases separated the two germline ends. CDR3 coding DNA: TGTGCCAGCAGTGATTTGGGTAAATCTGAAGCTTTCTTT. It translates to CASSDLGKSEAFF.